These 25 T cell receptor beta chains originate from one sample sequenced in a study of technical replicates of blood from a handful of donors. The table came from immunoSEQ multiplex PCR; TCRdb's copy has only in-frame clones and leaves some out. Here the sample spans about 75,000 clones, approximately 97% being singletons. Sequenced sample: T cells isolated from PBMCs. The receptor source for this set is a human donor in good health.

The chain combines TRBV15 with TRBJ1-4; 10 nucleotides align to TRBD1. The CDR3 length is 15 residues. Losses at the gene ends were 2 bases for V and 7 bases for J; bases not matched to a gene: 4. Germline loops: CDR1 LNHNV, CDR2 YYDKDF (reference sequence). The CDR3 sequence: CATSRQDRGFEKLFF. CDR3 DNA: TGTGCCACCAGCAGACAGGACAGGGGGTTTGAAAAACTGTTTTTT.

Note on this clone: This sample includes further DNA sequences coding for the same CDR3. The J gene is TRBJ2-1, the V gene TRBV18, with TRBD2 matching 14 bases. CDR1 and CDR2 (germline): KGHSH, LQKENI. V dropped 6 bases and J dropped 7; count of bases not matched to a gene: 5. The CDR3 extends over 15 amino acids. The CDR3 reads CASSLTSGRANEQFF. In DNA, the CDR3 is TGTGCCAGCTCCCTGACTAGCGGGAGGGCAAATGAGCAGTTCTTC.

This chain joins TRBV19 and TRBJ2-1; maybe TRBD2 (6 bases). Trimming stripped 3 bases from V and 6 bases from J, with 12 bases between. Germline V CDR1 and CDR2: LNHDA, SQIVND (reference sequence). This CDR3 has 14 amino acids. CDR3 in DNA: TGTGCCAGTAGTATTAACCGCGGGGCCAATGAGCAGTTCTTC. Translating it yields CASSINRGANEQFF.

The rearrangement joins TRBV5-1 to TRBJ1-4, with D maybe TRBD1 (5 bases). V lost 7 bases to trimming and J lost 4 bases, with 20 bases between them. The CDR3 totals 16 residues. CDR1 and CDR2 (germline): SGHRS, YFSETQ. This CDR3 reads CASGSREGWSNEKLFF. CDR3 DNA sequence: TGCGCCAGCGGGTCTCGGGAGGGGTGGAGTAATGAAAAACTGTTTTTT.

The chain joins TRBV6-6 to TRBJ2-1, with D unclear. The length of the CDR3 is 12 residues. V was shortened by 6 bases and J by 5 bases, with 8 bases between the two germline ends. Germline V lookup: CDR1 MNHNY, CDR2 SVGAGI (reference sequence). The chain's CDR3 is CASSLGNNEQFF. CDR3 coding DNA: TGTGCCAGCAGCCTAGGAAACAATGAGCAGTTCTTC.

The chain employs TRBV29-1 and TRBJ2-7; 10 bases align to TRBD1. Germline CDR1 SQVTM, CDR2 ANQGSEA. The CDR3 has 13 residues. The CDR3 protein is CSASGTGVDEQYF. DNA of the CDR3: TGCAGTGCGTCAGGGACAGGGGTAGACGAGCAGTACTTC.

The V and J genes are TRBV29-1 and TRBJ1-1, with 9 nucleotides matching TRBD1. V lost 5 bases and J lost 6; bases outside the gene matches: 4. The length of the CDR3 is 12 residues. CDR1 and CDR2 (germline): SQVTM, ANQGSEA. CDR3 bases: TGCAGCGTTAGACAGGGGGGCGCTGAAGCTTTCTTT. It yields the protein CSVRQGGAEAFF.

The rearrangement links TRBV19 to TRBJ2-7; maybe TRBD2 (6 bases). CDR3 length: 14 amino acids. Germline V gene sequence: CDR1 LNHDA, CDR2 SQIVND (reference sequence). The ends were cut back, 1 base at V and 3 bases at J, with 10 bases in the middle. The CDR3 is CASSIVAANYEQYF. The CDR3, as DNA: TGTGCCAGTAGTATAGTAGCGGCTAACTACGAGCAGTACTTC.

V and J are TRBV28 and TRBJ1-1; 11 nucleotides align to TRBD1. The germline V gene has CDR1 MDHEN and CDR2 SYDVKM. The CDR3 contains 16 residues. Trimming cost V 7 bases and J 1 base; bases outside gene matches: 8. CDR3 coding DNA: TGTGCCAGCACCTTGAGCGGACAGGGGGCGAACACTGAAGCTTTCTTT. The encoded protein is CASTLSGQGANTEAFF.

V and J are TRBV28 and TRBJ1-2; the match to TRBD1 covers 7 bases. Unmatched junction bases numbered 6, after V lost 6 bases and J lost 2 bases. CDR1 MDHEN and CDR2 SYDVKM come from the germline V gene. This CDR3 has 14 amino acids. As DNA, the CDR3 is TGTGCCAGCAGGACCGGACAGGCGAACTATGGCTACACCTTC. Its translation: CASRTGQANYGYTF.

The gene calls are TRBV5-6 and TRBJ1-2, with TRBD1 matching 7 bases. Germline-derived CDR1 and CDR2 are SGHDT and YYEEEE. V was pared by 4 bases and J by 2 bases, with 8 bases of the junction left unmatched. This CDR3 region has 15 residues. The CDR3 DNA sequence: TGTGCCAGCAGCCTGAAAGGACAGGCCAACTATGGCTACACCTTC. Its protein is CASSLKGQANYGYTF.

The V call is TRBV5-1, the J call TRBJ2-3; 9 nucleotides align to TRBD1. Germline CDR1 reads SGHRS; CDR2 reads YFSETQ. Trimming removed 4 bases from V and 6 bases from J; junction bases left unmatched: 6. The CDR3 has 14 residues. CDR3 DNA sequence: TGCGCCAGCAGCACACTGGACAGGGGCGATACGCAGTATTTT. It is translated as CASSTLDRGDTQYF.

V usage is TRBV5-1 and J usage is TRBJ2-3; a possible D gene is TRBD2 (5 bases). Germline-derived CDR1 and CDR2 are SGHRS and YFSETQ. Between the trimmed V and J ends, which lost 0 bases and 6 bases, there was a span of 20 bases. The CDR3 contains 17 residues. Here the CDR3 reads CASSLASSPANRDTQYF. In DNA form, the CDR3 reads TGCGCCAGCAGCTTGGCTTCTAGCCCGGCCAATAGGGATACGCAGTATTTT.

This clone was seen once. In DNA, the CDR3 is TGTGCCAGCAGTTCATCCCCCTACCCACGCGGGGAGGACGAAAAACTGTTTTTT. It specifies CASSSSPYPRGEDEKLFF. V usage is TRBV27 and J usage is TRBJ1-4; D is uncertain. The CDR3 contains 18 residues. Per germline, CDR1 MNHEY and CDR2 SMNVEV (reference sequence). V shed 4 bases and J shed 8 bases, with 26 bases lying between them.

The CDR3 is CASSGDRVSEQYF. The CDR3, as DNA: TGTGCCAGCAGTGGAGACAGGGTGAGCGAGCAGTACTTC. The chain uses TRBV2 and TRBJ2-7, with 7 bases identical to TRBD1. V was pared by 4 bases and J by 6 bases, with 6 bases of the junction left unmatched. Germline V gives CDR1 SNHLY, CDR2 FYNNEI. This CDR3 has 13 amino acids.

The V call is TRBV29-1, the J call TRBJ2-5; D might be TRBD1 (5 bases). The V gene's germline CDR1 is SQVTM and CDR2 ANQGSEA. V lost 3 bases and J 3 bases, leaving 5 bases between the germline ends. This CDR3 region has 11 residues. CDR3 coding DNA: TGCAGCGTTGACAGGGAAGAGACCCAGTACTTC. Protein: CSVDREETQYF.

V is TRBV7-3 and J is TRBJ2-3; 9 bases line up with TRBD2. From germline, CDR1 is SGHTA and CDR2 FQGTGA. The CDR3 runs to 13 residues. The trim removed 6 bases at V and 4 bases at J, leaving 2 bases unmatched. The CDR3 region has the DNA TGTGCCAGCAGTCTAGCGGGGTCAGATACGCAGTATTTT. Amino acid sequence: CASSLAGSDTQYF.

V usage is TRBV6-5 and J usage is TRBJ2-3, with D perhaps matching TRBD1 (6 bases). The CDR3 covers 13 residues. The V end lost 3 bases, the J end lost 6 bases, and 10 bases lay between the germline ends. CDR1 is MNHEY, CDR2 SVGAGI, per germline. CDR3 loop: CASSYKGVDTQYF. The CDR3 DNA reads as TGTGCCAGCAGTTATAAGGGGGTCGATACGCAGTATTTT.

The V and J genes are TRBV5-4 and TRBJ2-7, with D hard to call. CDR1 and CDR2 (germline): SGHNT, YYREEE (reference sequence). Trimming shortened V by 1 base and J by 0 bases, and 8 bases separated the two germline ends. The CDR3 runs 14 residues. The DNA for the CDR3 is TGTGCCAGCAGCTTGACGGGTAGCTCCTACGAGCAGTACTTC. This codes for CASSLTGSSYEQYF.

V gene TRBV11-3 combines with J gene TRBJ2-3; D gene ambiguous. Trimming removed 1 base at V and 2 bases at J, with 13 bases between. CDR1 SGHNT and CDR2 YENEEA come from the germline V gene. The CDR3 covers 16 residues. CDR3 sequence reads: CASSLGSGTYTDTQYF. The CDR3 nucleotides are TGTGCCAGCAGCTTAGGTTCAGGCACATACACAGATACGCAGTATTTT.

V is TRBV10-3 and J is TRBJ1-3; 8 bases line up with TRBD1. The germline CDR1 and CDR2 sequences are ENHRY and SYGVKD. The CDR3 length is 16 residues. With V trimmed by 1 base and J by 4 bases, 6 bases remained unmatched. The CDR3 sequence is CAISEWTQGAGNTIYF. The CDR3 DNA reads as TGTGCCATCAGTGAGTGGACTCAGGGGGCAGGAAACACCATATATTTT.

This rearrangement joins TRBV28 to TRBJ2-3; 7 nucleotides line up with TRBD1. This CDR3 has 13 amino acids. V was clipped by 6 bases and J by 4 bases; unmatched bases: 4. Germline assignment: CDR1 MDHEN and CDR2 SYDVKM. CDR3 amino acids: CASRTTGPDTQYF. The CDR3 DNA sequence: TGTGCCAGCAGGACGACAGGGCCAGATACGCAGTATTTT.

This clone has just one count. The gene calls are TRBV15 and TRBJ2-2, with D possibly TRBD2 on 6 matching bases. Trimming took off 0 bases at V and 7 bases at J, with 9 bases between the two ends. The CDR3 sequence is 14 residues long. Germline V gene data show CDR1 as LNHNV and CDR2 as YYDKDF (reference sequence). CDR3 in amino acids: CATSREGTGGELFF. The CDR3 DNA sequence: TGTGCCACCAGCAGAGAGGGGACTGGCGGGGAGCTGTTTTTT. Filled out from reference TRBV15 and TRBJ2-2, the complete variable domain reads DAMVIQNPRYQVTQFGKPVTLSCSQTLNHNVMYWYQQKSSQAPKLLFHYYDKDFNNEADTPDNFQSRRPNTSFCFLDIRSPGLGDTAMYLCATSREGTGGELFFGEGSRLTVL.

V is TRBV7-9 and J is TRBJ1-1, with D perhaps TRBD1 (5 bases). Germline CDR1 SEHNR, CDR2 FQNEAQ (reference sequence). This CDR3 is built from 14 residues. Deletions cut 4 bases from V and 1 base from J, with 10 bases between. The CDR3 sequence: CASSSDIANTEAFF. The CDR3 nucleotides read TGTGCCAGCAGCTCGGACATAGCGAACACTGAAGCTTTCTTT.

This sequence joins TRBV30 and TRBJ2-7; D might be TRBD1 (5 bases). The CDR3 loop spans 12 amino acids. V lost 3 bases to trimming and J lost 3 bases, with 9 bases between them. In germline, CDR1 is GTSNPN, CDR2 SVGIG (reference sequence). The CDR3 region has the DNA TGTGCCTGGAGATGGGGCAGCTACGAGCAGTACTTC. Protein: CAWRWGSYEQYF.